The source of this TCR beta chain is a study of blood T cell repertoires in COVID-19. Study summary: Material from acute and convalescent COVID-19 was sourced from the United States, Italy and Spain. Sources were T cells, B-cell-depleted T cells, or PBMCs; the material itself was cDNA or gDNA.

Germline V gene lookup returns CDR1 SGHRS and CDR2 YFSETQ. Losses at the gene ends were 4 bases for V and 4 bases for J; bases not matched to a gene: 8. The CDR3 has 15 amino acids. Repertoires were generated with immunoSEQ multiplex PCR, while TCRdb's copy carries only in-frame clones and drops some. The table includes about 170,000 clones, roughly 80% detected once. The Seattle site enrolled patients during active infection and followed them longitudinally. The genes are TRBV5-1 and TRBJ1-2; 9 bases match TRBD1. The sequence derives from a woman over 75 with COVID-19, enrolled during active disease. Material for sequencing was peripheral blood. The CDR3 reads CASSLQGAESYGYTF. The CDR3 bases are TGCGCCAGCAGCCTACAGGGGGCGGAGAGCTATGGCTACACCTTC.